This entry describes one T cell receptor beta chain. Its antigen is unknown. The data originate from a study of cytomegalovirus exposure and HLA in healthy donors. Study-level findings and limits: Analyses of presence/absence relied on an assumption of roughly uniform sequencing depth across donors. Analysis performed later showed TCR beta chains linked to HLA being more clonally expanded than equally common others. Earlier findings revealed that most TCR beta V segments proved productive either about 87% or about 30% of the time.

Amplification used 60 Vbeta primers and 13 Jbeta primers. Only in-frame clones appear in the TCRdb table, and some are missing; sequencing was by immunoSEQ multiplex PCR. The sample has about 77,000 clones, around 78% seen once. The CDR3 length is 13 residues. The germline V gene encodes CDR1 SGHRS and CDR2 YFSETQ. V lost 4 bases to trimming and J lost 6 bases, with 12 bases between them. Input material: PBMCs. The chain joins TRBV5-1 to TRBJ2-3; tentatively, D is TRBD1 (6 bases). The source of this sequence is a man aged 40-49 years in good health and CMV-seronegative. The DNA for the CDR3 is TGCGCCAGCAGCGAACAGGGAATGGATACGCAGTATTTT. It codes for CASSEQGMDTQYF.